The rows below give T cell receptor beta chains drawn from one sample of a study of shared T cell receptors in the human thymus. The data were produced by immunoSEQ multiplex PCR, yet TCRdb's version contains in-frame clones alone and is incomplete. The sample consists of some 720,000 clones, around 87% of them appearing once. These data were also reused for a study on human thymus T cells.

The sample comprised thymocytes. The source is a boy less than two years old with a congenital heart defect. The CDR3 runs from the conserved cysteine through the conserved F or W. D genes are given only for firm matches. Size is omitted from some rows. Given values are once, few, many or a class for expanded clones.

DNA	CDR3	D	size	length	V	J
TGTGCCAGCAGCGTCCGTCTCCCAGACTTACAGGGTCAGGCATATTACTATGGCTACACCTTC	CASSVRLPDLQGQAYYYGYTF	NA	NA	21	TRBV9	TRBJ1-2
TGCGCCAGCAGCCCCGGGGGTGGACTCGGATACGAGCAGTACTTC	CASSPGGGLGYEQYF	NA	NA	15	TRBV4-3	TRBJ2-7
TGCGCCAGCAGCCAAGATGAGGGAACCAGCAATGAGACCCAGTACTTC	CASSQDEGTSNETQYF	NA	NA	16	TRBV4-3	TRBJ2-5
TGTGCCAGCAGTATCGCCAGGGGGCTTAGGGATCAGCCCCAGCATTTT	CASSIARGLRDQPQHF	TRBD1	NA	16	TRBV28	TRBJ1-5
TGTGCCTGGAGTGTATTCCAGCGGGCGAGGGGCTACACCTTC	CAWSVFQRARGYTF	NA	NA	14	TRBV30	TRBJ1-2
TGTGCCAGCAGCTTGGTGCTAGCGGGAGGTTCGAAGACCCAGTACTTC	CASSLVLAGGSKTQYF	TRBD2	NA	16	TRBV5-4	TRBJ2-5
TGTGCCAGCACGGGAACATCAGATACGCAGTATTTT	CASTGTSDTQYF	NA	NA	12	TRBV2	TRBJ2-3
TGTGCCAGTAGTATCGGAGGTCCCCACGAGCAGTACTTC	CASSIGGPHEQYF	NA	few	13	TRBV19	TRBJ2-7
TGTGCCAGCAGTGATTTCGGGGAAGAGACCCAGTACTTC	CASSDFGEETQYF	NA	NA	13	TRBV25-1	TRBJ2-5
TGCGCCAGCAGCCAAGGCCTAGGCACCCTGAACTACAATGAGCAGTTCTTC	CASSQGLGTLNYNEQFF	NA	NA	17	TRBV4-1	TRBJ2-1
TGTGCCTGGAGTGTATCTAGCGGGAGGGGCAATGAGCAGTTCTTC	CAWSVSSGRGNEQFF	TRBD2	NA	15	TRBV30	TRBJ2-1
TGTGCCTGGAGTGTACTAGGGCAGGGGGCGAAGGGCTACACCTTC	CAWSVLGQGAKGYTF	TRBD1	NA	15	TRBV30	TRBJ1-2
TGTGCCAGCAACGACTTACGCCGGGACAGGGGTCGAGGATATAACACTGAAGCTTTCTTT	CASNDLRRDRGRGYNTEAFF	NA	few	20	TRBV21-1	TRBJ1-1
TGTGCCAGTAGTCCACGGGCGGGAGAGACCCAGTACTTC	CASSPRAGETQYF	NA	NA	13	TRBV19	TRBJ2-5
TGTGCCAGCAGCTTAGGCCTAAAGGGGACTAGCGGTAATGAGCAGTTCTTC	CASSLGLKGTSGNEQFF	TRBD2	NA	17	TRBV13	TRBJ2-1
TGTGCCAGCAGCTTAGGGCAGGGGCCCTCCTACGAGCAGTACTTC	CASSLGQGPSYEQYF	NA	NA	15	TRBV7-9	TRBJ2-7
TGCGCCAGCAGCCAAGTTCCGCGGGAGGACATAGCATACTTC	CASSQVPREDIAYF	TRBD2	NA	14	TRBV4-3	TRBJ2-5
TGTGCCAGCAGTTACCGGCCGGTCGGAGGGAACTATGGCTACACCTTC	CASSYRPVGGNYGYTF	NA	once	16	TRBV6-6	TRBJ1-2
TGTGCCAGTAGTCCACGACTAGCGGGAGTCTCCTACGAGCAGTACTTC	CASSPRLAGVSYEQYF	TRBD2	NA	16	TRBV19	TRBJ2-7
TGTGCCAGCAGTGAAATAGGACAGGGGGATAATGAGCAGTTCTTC	CASSEIGQGDNEQFF	TRBD1	NA	15	TRBV6-1	TRBJ2-1
TGTGCCAGCAGTGCCGGGACAGGGGTCTCGAATGAGCAGTTCTTC	CASSAGTGVSNEQFF	TRBD1	once	15	TRBV25-1	TRBJ2-1
TGTGCCAGCAGCTCCGGGACAGCTTTATACGAGCAGTACTTC	CASSSGTALYEQYF	TRBD1	NA	14	TRBV7-9	TRBJ2-7
TGTGCCAGCAGCGTACCGCAGGCGTACAATGAGCAGTTCTTC	CASSVPQAYNEQFF	NA	NA	14	TRBV7-2	TRBJ2-1
TGCGCCAGCAGCTTGCGCCTAGCGGGAGGGGTGGGGTACGAGCAGTACTTC	CASSLRLAGGVGYEQYF	TRBD2	NA	17	TRBV5-1	TRBJ2-7
TGTGCCAGTAGTCCGAGTGGGGGGGGAAGGGCCTACGAGCAGTACTTC	CASSPSGGGRAYEQYF	TRBD2	NA	16	TRBV19	TRBJ2-7
TGTGCCAGCAGCTTGGGTGGAGGGACAGGGAGGTATAGCAATCAGCCCCAGCATTTT	CASSLGGGTGRYSNQPQHF	TRBD1	NA	19	TRBV5-6	TRBJ1-5
TGTGCCAGCAGCTTAGCTCTAGTCGGGAACAATCAGCCCCAGCATTTT	CASSLALVGNNQPQHF	NA	NA	16	TRBV7-9	TRBJ1-5
TGTGCCTGGAGCGGGGGGGCCGGGGGCTACACCTTC	CAWSGGAGGYTF	NA	NA	12	TRBV30	TRBJ1-2
TGTGCCAGCAGTTACGGACAGAACTATGGCTACACCTTC	CASSYGQNYGYTF	NA	NA	13	TRBV6-5	TRBJ1-2
TGTGCCACCAGCAGAGATGGGCAGTACAATCAGCCCCAGCATTTT	CATSRDGQYNQPQHF	NA	NA	15	TRBV15	TRBJ1-5
TGCAGCGTTGAAGTAAATTTGCGGGGGACGGGAGGCCCTAGCACAGATACGCAGTATTTT	CSVEVNLRGTGGPSTDTQYF	TRBD2	NA	20	TRBV29-1	TRBJ2-3
TGCGCCAGCAGCCGGGGACAGGGATTCTCCTACGAGCAGTACTTC	CASSRGQGFSYEQYF	TRBD1	NA	15	TRBV4-1	TRBJ2-7
TGTGCCAGCAGCTTAATGCGGGCAACTAATGAAAAACTGTTTTTT	CASSLMRATNEKLFF	NA	NA	15	TRBV13	TRBJ1-4
TGCGCCAGCAGGCTAGCGGGGGGTGACAATGAGCAGTTCTTC	CASRLAGGDNEQFF	TRBD2	NA	14	TRBV10-2	TRBJ2-1
TGTGCCAGCAGCCAAGGGCACGGGGAGCTGTTTTTT	CASSQGHGELFF	NA	NA	12	TRBV14	TRBJ2-2